This TCR beta chain stems from a study of blood T cell repertoires in COVID-19. Between the trimmed V and J ends, which lost 3 bases and 6 bases, there was a span of 17 bases. The CDR3 consists of 16 residues. Germline assignment: CDR1 SNHLY and CDR2 FYNNEI. The assay was immunoSEQ multiplex PCR, and TCRdb's table has in-frame clones only and misses some. Of a few hundred thousand clones in the sample, around 86% were seen once. The chain uses TRBV2 and TRBJ2-2; TRBD1 is a possible D gene (5 bases). Material: peripheral blood. The source is a man in his forties or fifties who had recovered from COVID-19. The CDR3 bases are TGTGCCAGCAGTGAGGTTCCCAGCAGGGTTGCCGGGGAGCTGTTTTTT. Translated: CASSEVPSRVAGELFF. Combining the CDR3 with reference TRBV2 and TRBJ2-2 gives the whole variable domain EPEVTQTPSHQVTQMGQEVILRCVPISNHLYFYWYRQILGQKVEFLVSFYNNEISEKSEIFDDQFSVERPDGSNFTLKIRSTKLEDSAMYFCASSEVPSRVAGELFFGEGSRLTVL.